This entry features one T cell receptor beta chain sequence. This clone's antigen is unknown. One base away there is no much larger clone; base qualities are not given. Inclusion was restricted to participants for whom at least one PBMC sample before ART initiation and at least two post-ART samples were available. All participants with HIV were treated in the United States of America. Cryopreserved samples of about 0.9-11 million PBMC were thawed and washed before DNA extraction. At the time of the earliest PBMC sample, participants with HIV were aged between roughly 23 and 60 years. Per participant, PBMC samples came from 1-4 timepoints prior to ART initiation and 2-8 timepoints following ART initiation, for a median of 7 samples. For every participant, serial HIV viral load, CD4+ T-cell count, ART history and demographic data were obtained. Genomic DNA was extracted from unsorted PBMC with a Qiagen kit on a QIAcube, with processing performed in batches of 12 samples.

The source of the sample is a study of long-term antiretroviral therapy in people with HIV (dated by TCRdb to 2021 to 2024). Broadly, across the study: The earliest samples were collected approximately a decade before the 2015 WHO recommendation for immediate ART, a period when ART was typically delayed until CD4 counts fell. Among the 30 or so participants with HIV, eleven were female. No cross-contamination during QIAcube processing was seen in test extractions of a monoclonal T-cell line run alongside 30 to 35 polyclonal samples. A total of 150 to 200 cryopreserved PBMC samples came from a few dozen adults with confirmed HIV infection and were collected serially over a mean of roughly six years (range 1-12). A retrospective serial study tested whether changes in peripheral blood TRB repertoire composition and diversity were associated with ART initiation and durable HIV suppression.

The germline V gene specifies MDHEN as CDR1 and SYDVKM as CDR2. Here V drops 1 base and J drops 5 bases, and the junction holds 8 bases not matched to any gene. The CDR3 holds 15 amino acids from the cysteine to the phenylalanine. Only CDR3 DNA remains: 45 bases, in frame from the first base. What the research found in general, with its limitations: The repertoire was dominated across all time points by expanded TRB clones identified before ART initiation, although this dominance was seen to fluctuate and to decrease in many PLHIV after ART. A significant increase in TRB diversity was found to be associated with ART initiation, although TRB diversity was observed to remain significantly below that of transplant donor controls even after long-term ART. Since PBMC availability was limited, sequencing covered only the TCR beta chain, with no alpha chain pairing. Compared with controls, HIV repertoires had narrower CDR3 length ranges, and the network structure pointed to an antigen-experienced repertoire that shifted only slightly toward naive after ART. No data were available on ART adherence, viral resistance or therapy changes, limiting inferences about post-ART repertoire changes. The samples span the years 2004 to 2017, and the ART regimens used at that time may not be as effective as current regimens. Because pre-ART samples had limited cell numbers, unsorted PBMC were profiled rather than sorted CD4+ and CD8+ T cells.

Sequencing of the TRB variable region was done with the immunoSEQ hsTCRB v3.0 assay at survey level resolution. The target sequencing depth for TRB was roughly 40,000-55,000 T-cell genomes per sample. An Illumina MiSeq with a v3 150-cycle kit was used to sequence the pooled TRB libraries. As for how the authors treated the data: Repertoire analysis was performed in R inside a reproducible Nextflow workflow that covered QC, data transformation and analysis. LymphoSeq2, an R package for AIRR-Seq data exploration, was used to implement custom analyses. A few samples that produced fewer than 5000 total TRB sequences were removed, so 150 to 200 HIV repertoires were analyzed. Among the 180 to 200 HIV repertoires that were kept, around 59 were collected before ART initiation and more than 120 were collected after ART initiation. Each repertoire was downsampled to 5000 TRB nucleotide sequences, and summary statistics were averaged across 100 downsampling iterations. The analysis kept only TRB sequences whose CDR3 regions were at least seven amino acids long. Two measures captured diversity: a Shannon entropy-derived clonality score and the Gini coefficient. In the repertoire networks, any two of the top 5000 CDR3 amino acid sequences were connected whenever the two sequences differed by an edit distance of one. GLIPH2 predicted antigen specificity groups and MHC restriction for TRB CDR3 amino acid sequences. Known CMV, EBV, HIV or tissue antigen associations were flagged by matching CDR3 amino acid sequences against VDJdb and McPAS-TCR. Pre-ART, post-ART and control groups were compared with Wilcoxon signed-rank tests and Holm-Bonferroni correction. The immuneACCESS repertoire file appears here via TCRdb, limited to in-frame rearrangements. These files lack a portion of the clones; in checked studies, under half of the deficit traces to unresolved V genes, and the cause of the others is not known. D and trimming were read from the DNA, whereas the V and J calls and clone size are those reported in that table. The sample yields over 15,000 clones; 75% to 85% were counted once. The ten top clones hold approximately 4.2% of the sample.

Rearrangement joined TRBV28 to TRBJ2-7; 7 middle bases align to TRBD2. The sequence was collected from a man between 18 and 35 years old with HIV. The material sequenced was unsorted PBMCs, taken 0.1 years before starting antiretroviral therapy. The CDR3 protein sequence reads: CASSLLVSGGDEQYF. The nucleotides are TGTGCCAGCAGTTTATTGGTCTCGGGAGGCGACGAGCAGTACTTC.